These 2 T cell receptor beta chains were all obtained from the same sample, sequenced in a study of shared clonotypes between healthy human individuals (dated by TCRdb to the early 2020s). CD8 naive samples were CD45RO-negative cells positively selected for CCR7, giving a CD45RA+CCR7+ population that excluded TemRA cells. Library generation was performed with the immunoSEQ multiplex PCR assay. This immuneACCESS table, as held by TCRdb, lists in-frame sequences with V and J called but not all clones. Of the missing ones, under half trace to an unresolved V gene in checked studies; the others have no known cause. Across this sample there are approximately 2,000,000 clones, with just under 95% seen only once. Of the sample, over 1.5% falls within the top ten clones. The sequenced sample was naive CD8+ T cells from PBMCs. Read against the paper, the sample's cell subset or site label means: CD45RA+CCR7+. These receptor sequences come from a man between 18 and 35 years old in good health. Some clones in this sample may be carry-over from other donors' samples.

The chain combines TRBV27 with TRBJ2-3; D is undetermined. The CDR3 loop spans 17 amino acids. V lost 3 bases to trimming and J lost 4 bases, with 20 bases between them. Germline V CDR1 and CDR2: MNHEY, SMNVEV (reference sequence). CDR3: CASSFGGSVLGADTQYF. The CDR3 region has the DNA TGTGCCAGCAGTTTTGGTGGCAGTGTGCTTGGGGCAGATACGCAGTATTTT.

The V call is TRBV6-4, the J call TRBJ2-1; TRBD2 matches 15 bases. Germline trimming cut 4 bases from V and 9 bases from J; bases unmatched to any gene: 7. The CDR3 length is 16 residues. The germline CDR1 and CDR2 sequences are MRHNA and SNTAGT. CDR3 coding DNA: TGTGCCAGCAGTGCCGGGACTAGCGGGAGGTATACTGAGCAGTTCTTC. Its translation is CASSAGTSGRYTEQFF.